Sequencing of this TCR beta chain was carried out in a study of stem cell transplantation in POMP-related autoinflammatory disease (dated by TCRdb to the early 2020s). Notes on the research overall: It was hypothesized that MHC class I-dependent CD8+ T-cell differentiation and positive selection are impaired by defective thymoproteasomes, resulting in skewing of the TRB repertoire. High-throughput TRB sequencing assessed how POMP deficiency affects T-cell receptor beta repertoire diversity and CDR3 characteristics. After transplant, 100% donor engraftment of neutrophils and platelets through one year was shown by DNA chimerism analysis. Before transplant, CD4+ naive T-cell skewing, low CD8+ T-cell proportions, and reduced T-cell cytokine secretion were observed in patients.

What the work shows at the level of the full study, not this receptor alone: The trend toward lower diversity and increased clonality in PRAID patients was statistically significant only for regulatory T cells. A restricted number of unique TRB V-J gene pairings was observed in PRAID patients. Across all analyzed T-cell subsets, PRAID patients showed a trend toward higher clonality and lower TRB diversity.

Per the publication, the time point label means: after hematopoietic stem cell transplant. PRAID featured prominent immunodeficiency alongside autoinflammation. T-cell subsets (conventional T cells, CD8+ T cells, regulatory T cells, T follicular helper cells) were sorted before TRB sequencing. To note about this clone: It has no known antigen specificity. Within one base of it there is no much larger clone, and no base qualities were kept.

Preparation of the library involved the immunoSEQ multiplex PCR assay. The paper's data handling went like this. Repertoire diversity was quantified with Shannon entropy, accounting for clonal size distribution. The Gini-Simpson index (Simpson_1-D) was used to measure inequality in clonotype distribution. TCRdb re-hosts the immuneACCESS table, in-frame sequences only. Its copies lack some clones; in the studies checked, an unresolved V gene accounts for under half of them, and the cause for the rest is not known. V, J and clone size were drawn from that table, and D and trimming were deduced from the DNA. The sample table records tens of thousands of clones; more than 75% of these occur just once. The biggest ten clones account for around 0.66% of the sample. The source was CD4+ T cells from PBMCs, collected after stem cell transplantation. The TCR sequence derives from a human patient with POMP-related autoinflammation and immune dysregulation (PRAID). After a transplant, the graft donor may have provided part of the T cells.

CDR3 loop: CASSLGSTGTNEKLFF. The nucleotide sequence reads as follows: TGTGCCAGCAGCCTGGGAAGTACAGGCACTAATGAAAAACTGTTTTTT. The chain uses TRBV7-9 and TRBJ1-4; TRBD1 is perhaps the D gene, given 5 matching bases. Based on the germline V gene (reference sequence), the CDR1 and CDR2 sequences are SEHNR and FQNEAQ. A distance of 15 bases separates the germline ends of V and J, which lose 5 bases and 2 bases respectively. The cysteine opens and the phenylalanine closes a CDR3 of 16 amino acids. Only the CDR3 DNA stays, 48 bases, in frame from base 1. When the CDR3 is completed using the reference TRBV7-9 and TRBJ1-4 genes on either side, the full variable domain is DTGVSQNPRHKITKRGQNVTFRCDPISEHNRLYWYRQTLGQGPEFLTYFQNEAQLEKSRLLSDRFSAERPKGSFSTLEIQRTEQGDSAMYLCASSLGSTGTNEKLFFGSGTQLSVL.